This T cell receptor (beta chain) emerged from a study of breast tumors, draining lymph nodes, adjacent tissues. General study findings and limits: Data only fit, rather than demonstrated, lymph node origin of most tumor T cells. Most tumor T cells seemingly derive from lymph node, then expand in tumor.

Many counts were recorded for this clonotype. Its antigen is as yet unknown. Axillary draining lymph nodes of breast cancer patients supplied the node samples. TCRdb reprocessed the multiplex PCR reads with MiXCR, giving one entry per CDR3 protein. Of tens of thousands of distinct CDR3 sequences in the sample, around 29% were seen once. After removal of 5 bases from V and 7 bases from J, the junction contained 7 bases not matched to a gene. The CDR3 spans 14 residues. Per the germline V gene, CDR1 is LNHDA and CDR2 is SQIVND (reference sequence). The chain links TRBV19 to TRBJ1-2; the match to TRBD1 covers 10 bases. Sequencing input: axillary lymph node tissue. The clonotype originates from a female donor with breast cancer. Some clones in this sample may be carry-over from other donors' samples. The chain's CDR3 is CASSPRDRGVGYTF. The CDR3 DNA is TGTGCCAGTAGTCCCCGGGACAGGGGTGTTGGCTACACCTTC.